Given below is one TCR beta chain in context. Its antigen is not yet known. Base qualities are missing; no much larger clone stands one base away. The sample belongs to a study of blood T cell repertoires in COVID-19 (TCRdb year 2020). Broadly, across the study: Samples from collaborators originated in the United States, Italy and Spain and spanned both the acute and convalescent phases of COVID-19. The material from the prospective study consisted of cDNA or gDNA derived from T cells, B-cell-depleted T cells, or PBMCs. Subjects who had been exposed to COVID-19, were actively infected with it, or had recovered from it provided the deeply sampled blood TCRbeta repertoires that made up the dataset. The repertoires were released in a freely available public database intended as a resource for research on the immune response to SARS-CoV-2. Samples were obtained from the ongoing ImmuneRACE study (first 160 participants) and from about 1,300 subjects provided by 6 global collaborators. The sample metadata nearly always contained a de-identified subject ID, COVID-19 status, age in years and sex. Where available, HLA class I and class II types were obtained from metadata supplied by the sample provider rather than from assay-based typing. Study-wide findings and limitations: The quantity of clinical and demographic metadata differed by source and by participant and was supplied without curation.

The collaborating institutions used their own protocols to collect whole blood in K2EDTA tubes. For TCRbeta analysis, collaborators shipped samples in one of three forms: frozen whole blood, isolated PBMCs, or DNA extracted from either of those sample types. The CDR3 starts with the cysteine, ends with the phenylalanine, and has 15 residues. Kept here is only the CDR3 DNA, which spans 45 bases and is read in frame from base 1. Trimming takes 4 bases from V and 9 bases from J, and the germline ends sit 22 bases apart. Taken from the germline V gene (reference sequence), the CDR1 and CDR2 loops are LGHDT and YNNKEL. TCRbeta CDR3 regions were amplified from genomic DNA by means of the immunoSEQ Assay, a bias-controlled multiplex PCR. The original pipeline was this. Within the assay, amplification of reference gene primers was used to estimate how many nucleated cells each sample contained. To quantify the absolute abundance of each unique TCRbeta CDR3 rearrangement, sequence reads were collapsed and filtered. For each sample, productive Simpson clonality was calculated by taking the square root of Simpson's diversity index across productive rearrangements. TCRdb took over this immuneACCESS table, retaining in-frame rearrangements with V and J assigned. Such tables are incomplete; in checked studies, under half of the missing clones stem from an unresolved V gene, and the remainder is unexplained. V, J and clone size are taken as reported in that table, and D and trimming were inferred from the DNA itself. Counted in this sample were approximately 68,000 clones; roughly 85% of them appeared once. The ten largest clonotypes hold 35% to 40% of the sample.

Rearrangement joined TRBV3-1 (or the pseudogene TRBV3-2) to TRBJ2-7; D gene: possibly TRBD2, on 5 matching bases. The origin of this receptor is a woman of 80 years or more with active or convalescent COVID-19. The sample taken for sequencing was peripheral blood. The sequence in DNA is TGTGCCAGCAGCCCCTCTGCAAGCGGCAACTTCGGGCAGTACTTC. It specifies CASSPSASGNFGQYF.